This entry describes one TCR beta chain. CDR1 and CDR2 (germline): MDHEN, SYDVKM. The CDR3 consists of 15 residues. The ends lost 2 bases at V and 4 bases at J; junction bases unmatched: 4. The data are from a study of blood T cell repertoires in COVID-19. Study background: Sources were T cells, B-cell-depleted T cells, or PBMCs; the material itself was cDNA or gDNA.

Under the authors' procedure: From reference gene primer amplification, estimates of nucleated cell counts were derived. Assay used: immunoSEQ multiplex PCR; TCRdb lists only in-frame clones, some missing. That table supplies the V and J calls and clone size; D and trimming were determined from the DNA. This sample has about 360,000 clones, with 85% to 90% found just once. This clonotype was obtained from a human donor in a cohort sampled during active COVID-19. Sequenced material: peripheral blood. The chain has TRBV28 and TRBJ2-5; 10 bases map to TRBD2. The CDR3 coding sequence is TGTGCCAGCAGTTTACTTAGCGGGGGGCTAGAGACCCAGTACTTC. Amino acids: CASSLLSGGLETQYF.